The 26 T cell receptor beta chains reported below all come from one sample, sequenced in a study of blood T cell repertoires in COVID-19. Generated by immunoSEQ multiplex PCR, the TCRdb table keeps only in-frame clones and is missing some. The repertoire holds 75,000 to 90,000 clones, with 80% as singletons. Sequencing used peripheral blood. These receptors were collected from a woman in her 70s with acute or convalescent COVID-19.

This chain uses TRBV10-3 with TRBJ1-2; possible D gene TRBD1, 6 bases. V was trimmed by 4 bases and J by 6 bases, leaving 9 bases between them. The germline V gene has CDR1 ENHRY and CDR2 SYGVKD. The CDR3 length is 12 residues. The CDR3 DNA is TGTGCCATCAGTGCGGCAGGGGATGGCTACACCTTC. It encodes CAISAAGDGYTF.

The chain couples TRBV11-3 to TRBJ2-5, with D possibly matching TRBD2 (6 bases). This CDR3 has 15 amino acids. The V end was cut by 2 bases, the J end by 2 bases, with 12 bases between. CDR1 is SGHNT, CDR2 YENEEA, per germline. The CDR3 protein is CASSLYGTPQETQYF. The CDR3 DNA reads TGTGCCAGCAGCTTATATGGGACTCCTCAAGAGACCCAGTACTTC.

The gene calls are TRBV12-3 or TRBV12-4 and TRBJ1-2, with 7 bases aligning to TRBD1. V shed 3 bases and J 3 bases; nucleotides not matched to a gene: 1. The CDR3 has 13 amino acids. CDR3 nucleotides: TGTGCCAGCAGTTTGGGACAGCACTATGGCTACACCTTC. Translation gives CASSLGQHYGYTF.

The V and J genes are TRBV7-6 and TRBJ2-6, with a tentative D call TRBD2 (6 bases). The CDR3 consists of 16 residues. V dropped 2 bases and J dropped 0 bases, with 8 bases sitting between them. Germline V gives CDR1 SGHVS, CDR2 FNYEAQ. The CDR3 nucleotides are TGTGCCAGCAGCTTACGCGGGATCTCTGGGGCCAACGTCCTGACTTTC. This encodes CASSLRGISGANVLTF.

The chain employs TRBV11-3 and TRBJ2-7; weak D call: TRBD2 (6 bases). V lost 3 bases, J lost 6 bases, and 12 bases lay in between. Looked up from germline, CDR1 is SGHNT and CDR2 is YENEEA. The CDR3 consists of 13 residues. The CDR3 here is CASSFFMRGEQYF. CDR3 nucleotides: TGTGCCAGCAGCTTTTTCATGCGGGGCGAGCAGTACTTC.

This chain joins TRBV4-1 and TRBJ1-1; TRBD1 agrees at 9 bases. The CDR3 sequence is 16 residues long. CDR1 is MGHRA, CDR2 YSYEKL, per germline. V was clipped by 4 bases and J by 7 bases; unmatched bases: 13. The CDR3 DNA reads TGCGCCAGCAGCCTTACGCCGGGACAGGGACTCATTGAAGCTTTCTTT. It codes for CASSLTPGQGLIEAFF.

V is TRBV3-1 (or the pseudogene TRBV3-2) and J is TRBJ2-2; D not certain. Germline CDR1 is LGHDT and CDR2 is YNNKEL (reference sequence). This CDR3 spans 12 amino acids. The V and J ends lost 2 bases and 8 bases respectively, with 6 bases between them. The CDR3 protein is CASSQRTGELFF. The CDR3 DNA sequence: TGTGCCAGCAGCCAACGAACTGGGGAGCTGTTTTTT.

This clone was counted only a few times. The genes are TRBV11-2 and TRBJ2-1, with 7 bases identical to TRBD2. With V trimmed by 6 bases and J by 5 bases, 10 bases remained unmatched. The CDR3 is made up of 15 amino acids. Germline CDR1 is SGHAT and CDR2 is FQNNGV. The CDR3 spells CASSPRTRSDNEQFF. The CDR3 region has the DNA TGTGCCAGCAGTCCCAGGACTAGGTCGGACAATGAGCAGTTCTTC.

The CDR3 sequence is CASRHRNTEAFF. For the CDR3, the DNA is TGTGCCAGCAGGCATAGGAACACTGAAGCTTTCTTT. The genes are TRBV13 and TRBJ1-1; D is uncertain. Between the trimmed V and J ends, which lost 6 bases and 1 base, there was a span of 6 bases. Per the germline V gene, CDR1 is PRHDT and CDR2 is FYEKMQ (reference sequence). This CDR3 region has 12 residues. Full variable domain (rest looked up from reference TRBV13 and TRBJ1-1): AAGVIQSPRHLIKEKRETATLKCYPIPRHDTVYWYQQGPGQDPQFLISFYEKMQSDKGSIPDRFSAQQFSDYHSELNMSSLELGDSALYFCASRHRNTEAFFGQGTRLTVV.

The chain joins TRBV7-6 to TRBJ1-2, with a possible D match to TRBD1 (6 bases). V was cut by 0 bases and J by 7 bases, with 9 bases left in between. The CDR3 loop spans 13 amino acids. The V gene's germline CDR1 is SGHVS and CDR2 FNYEAQ. Written as DNA, the CDR3 is TGTGCCAGCAGCTTAGCCAGGGGAAGTGGCTACACCTTC. Translation: CASSLARGSGYTF.

CDR3 in DNA: TGTGCCAGCAGTTTTAAGGACAGGGATCATCAGCCCCAGCATTTT. Translated: CASSFKDRDHQPQHF. This chain connects TRBV27 to TRBJ1-5; 8 bases match TRBD1. This CDR3 is built from 15 residues. Unmatched junction bases numbered 6, after V lost 3 bases and J lost 5 bases. Per germline, CDR1 MNHEY and CDR2 SMNVEV (reference sequence).

The chain carries TRBV7-2 and TRBJ1-3; D is undetermined. From germline, CDR1 is SGHTA and CDR2 FQGNSA. The CDR3 sequence is 14 residues long. With 5 bases removed from V and 0 bases from J, the gap between germline ends came to 8 bases. The chain's CDR3 is CASSPPGSGNTIYF. In DNA, the CDR3 is TGTGCCAGCAGCCCTCCAGGCTCTGGAAACACCATATATTTT.

The chain carries TRBV6-2 or TRBV6-3 and TRBJ2-7; 10 bases line up with TRBD1. Germline lookup yields CDR1 MNHEY and CDR2 SVGEGT. The V gene end was trimmed by 4 bases and the J gene end by 3 bases; junction bases not matched to a gene: 9. The CDR3 runs 16 residues. The CDR3, as DNA: TGTGCCAGCAGTTTTGAACCGGGACAGGGGCTCTACGAGCAGTACTTC. It codes for CASSFEPGQGLYEQYF.

The chain employs TRBV2 and TRBJ2-1; 12 bases line up with TRBD2. The CDR3 is 18 amino acids. J gave up 2 bases and V 7 bases, and 12 bases lay outside the gene matches. Germline CDR1 is SNHLY and CDR2 is FYNNEI. In nucleotides, the CDR3 is TGTGCCAGCATCGAGACTAGCGGGGGACCTAAAACCTACAATGAGCAGTTCTTC. As protein: CASIETSGGPKTYNEQFF.

The CDR3 bases are TGTGCCAGCAGCTCACGACCGGGACAGGGAGCTGAAGCTTTCTTT. Protein: CASSSRPGQGAEAFF. The rearrangement uses TRBV7-6 and TRBJ1-1, with 9 positions matching TRBD1. V was pared by 4 bases and J by 6 bases, with 9 bases of the junction left unmatched. The CDR3 spans 15 residues. Per germline, CDR1 SGHVS and CDR2 FNYEAQ.

This chain uses TRBV24-1 with TRBJ1-5; 10 positions agree with TRBD1. V trimming: 5 bases; J trimming: 5 bases; junction bases outside the gene matches: 5. There are 15 residues in the CDR3. Germline V gene lookup returns CDR1 KGHDR and CDR2 SFDVKD. CDR3 bases: TGTGCCACCAGTGCTGGGACAGGGGCAGATCAGCCCCAGCATTTT. As protein: CATSAGTGADQPQHF.

The chain is built from TRBV9 and TRBJ2-1; tentatively, D is TRBD2 (6 bases). V lost 3 bases and J 2 bases, leaving 18 bases between the germline ends. Germline V gene lookup returns CDR1 SGDLS and CDR2 YYNGEE. CDR3 length: 17 amino acids. CDR3 in DNA: TGTGCCAGCAGCGCGCCAAGACACGGGAGTACCTACAATGAGCAGTTCTTC. It encodes CASSAPRHGSTYNEQFF. Looking up the rest from reference TRBV9 and TRBJ2-1 gives the full variable domain: DSGVTQTPKHLITATGQRVTLRCSPRSGDLSVYWYQQSLDQGLQFLIQYYNGEERAKGNILERFSAQQFPDLHSELNLSSLELGDSALYFCASSAPRHGSTYNEQFFGPGTRLTVL.

The J gene is TRBJ1-1, the V gene TRBV18; TRBD1 might be the D (6 bases). V was cut by 6 bases and J by 0 bases, with 17 bases left in between. The CDR3 has 16 amino acids. The germline CDR1 and CDR2 sequences are KGHSH and LQKENI. CDR3 bases: TGTGCCAGCTCCCTTGACAGGAAAAAGATGAACACTGAAGCTTTCTTT. The encoded protein is CASSLDRKKMNTEAFF.

V is TRBV7-6 and J is TRBJ2-7; 16 positions agree with TRBD2. This CDR3 comprises 19 residues. Germline trimming cut 5 bases from V and 2 bases from J; bases unmatched to any gene: 12. Per germline, CDR1 SGHVS and CDR2 FNYEAQ. The CDR3 region has the DNA TGTGCCAGCAGCCCACTCACCGGGACTAGCGGGGGGGCCCCCTACGAGCAGTACTTC. Amino acids: CASSPLTGTSGGAPYEQYF.

This chain connects TRBV4-3 to TRBJ1-1, with a weak D call TRBD1 (5 bases). The CDR3 totals 16 residues. Germline loops: CDR1 LGHNA, CDR2 YSLEER. The V and J ends lost 0 bases and 0 bases respectively, with 11 bases between them. The CDR3 DNA follows: TGCGCCAGCAGCCAAGATTGGGGGGAGATGAACACTGAAGCTTTCTTT. It yields the protein CASSQDWGEMNTEAFF.

J is TRBJ2-1 and V is TRBV9, with 9 bases that match TRBD1. CDR1 and CDR2 (germline): SGDLS, YYNGEE. This CDR3 spans 16 amino acids. V lost 3 bases and J lost 7; bases outside the gene matches: 11. The CDR3 loop reads CASSARTGGAGNEQFF. Here the CDR3 DNA reads TGTGCCAGCAGCGCGAGAACAGGGGGCGCCGGTAATGAGCAGTTCTTC.

The V gene is TRBV5-4, the J gene TRBJ1-6; 10 nucleotides align to TRBD1. Germline V gene sequence: CDR1 SGHNT, CDR2 YYREEE (reference sequence). Germline trimming cut 3 bases from V and 7 bases from J; bases unmatched to any gene: 4. The CDR3 runs to 15 residues. The CDR3 DNA reads TGTGCCAGCAGCTGGGGACAGGGGACGAATTCACCCCTCCACTTT. Its protein product is CASSWGQGTNSPLHF.

This chain connects TRBV2 to TRBJ1-2; 9 bases are shared with TRBD1. Germline loops: CDR1 SNHLY, CDR2 FYNNEI. Unmatched junction bases numbered 3, after V lost 6 bases and J lost 4 bases. The CDR3 is 13 residues long. This CDR3 reads CASRGQGPYGYTF. The CDR3 DNA is TGTGCCAGCAGGGGACAGGGTCCCTATGGCTACACCTTC.

The J gene is TRBJ2-5, the V gene TRBV7-3, with a weak D call TRBD2 (5 bases). V was shortened by 5 bases and J by 2 bases, with 21 bases between the two germline ends. The germline V gene encodes CDR1 SGHTA and CDR2 FQGTGA. The CDR3 is 17 residues long. CDR3: CASSPTGFLDSQETQYF. CDR3 sequence (DNA): TGTGCCAGCAGCCCTACGGGCTTCTTGGACTCTCAAGAGACCCAGTACTTC.

The sample holds one count of this clone. The gene calls are TRBV29-1 and TRBJ1-3, with 10 bases matching TRBD1. The CDR3 sequence is 16 residues long. V lost 6 bases and J lost 7; bases outside the gene matches: 15. Germline loops: CDR1 SQVTM, CDR2 ANQGSEA. CDR3 coding DNA: TGCAGCGTCCAAGGGGTATTCGGACAGGGGGATAACACCATATATTTT. It translates to CSVQGVFGQGDNTIYF.

The rearrangement links TRBV6-5 to TRBJ1-1; no firm D call. This CDR3 spans 14 amino acids. The V gene lost 7 bases and the J gene lost 0 bases, with 12 bases spanning the gap. Germline CDR1 and CDR2: MNHEY and SVGAGI. As DNA, the CDR3 is TGTGCCAGCATGGATTGGGAGATGAACACTGAAGCTTTCTTT. Translation: CASMDWEMNTEAFF.